The T cell receptor beta chain under discussion was sequenced for a study of cytomegalovirus exposure and HLA in healthy donors. Study information: In a later analysis, the 130 or so validation repertoires were reported to have used the same platform as the roughly 610 first-cohort repertoires.

Concerning this clone itself: Its antigen is undetermined.

Sequencing used immunoSEQ multiplex PCR; TCRdb keeps in-frame clones, though not all of them. Altogether approximately 120,000 clones are present, roughly 95% being singletons, with the ten largest covering 1.7%. General study points: Cytomegalovirus association was assigned to more than 150 TCR beta chains. In vitro assays verified that three CMV-associated chains recognized CMV antigens specifically. A later analysis found first-cohort TCR clusters tended to co-occur in the 100 to 150 validation repertoires.

The sample comprised PBMCs. This receptor was obtained from a man aged 18 to 30 in good health and CMV-seronegative.

The CDR3 DNA is TGTGCCAGCTCTCCTAGTGGCACAGATACGCAGTATTTT. Translating gives CASSPSGTDTQYF. The V gene is TRBV18, the J gene TRBJ2-3; D remains unclear. The V end was cut by 6 bases, the J end by 1 base, with 8 bases between. Per germline, CDR1 KGHSH and CDR2 LQKENI. This CDR3 spans 13 amino acids.